This is a list of T cell receptor beta chains from one sample in a study of T cell responses to AZD1222 COVID-19 vaccine. The repertoire was sequenced with immunoSEQ multiplex PCR; TCRdb's copy has only in-frame clones and lacks some. The data show about 140,000 clones, 92% seen once. The material sequenced was peripheral blood, taken on day 0 of AZD1222 vaccination. All receptors derive from an adult in good health. The CDR3 runs from the conserved cysteine through the conserved F or W. A D gene is named only where the DNA matches it firmly. Part of the rows lack a size; the others show once, few, many or a class for expanded clones.

abundance	d_gene	j_gene	v_gene	CDR3nt	CDR3aa
.	.	TRBJ2-3	TRBV5-1	TGCGCCAGCAGCCCGACCGCAGATACGCAGTATTTT	CASSPTADTQYF
.	.	TRBJ1-4	TRBV6-5	TGTGCCAGCAGTTACGGGGCACCCTTCAATGAAAAACTGTTTTTT	CASSYGAPFNEKLFF
once	TRBD2	TRBJ2-2	TRBV12-5	TGTGCTAGTGGGGACCCGGGACTACTAACCGGGGAGCTGTTTTTT	CASGDPGLLTGELFF
.	.	TRBJ2-6	TRBV2	TGTGCCAGCAGTGAAGTGTCCTTTACTGGGGCCAACGTCCTGACTTTC	CASSEVSFTGANVLTF
.	.	TRBJ2-1	TRBV19	TGTGCCAGTAGTGACCTGGGGGATTACAATGAGCAGTTCTTC	CASSDLGDYNEQFF
few	.	TRBJ1-2	TRBV3-1/TRBV3-2	TGTGCCAGCAGCATGAGTCCCGACGGCTACACCTTC	CASSMSPDGYTF
.	.	TRBJ2-7	TRBV5-6	TGTGCCAGCAGCTTCCCTGCGGGCGAGCAGTACTTC	CASSFPAGEQYF
.	TRBD2	TRBJ2-7	TRBV19	TGTGCCAGTAGTGTCGGGACTAACTCCTACGAGCAGTACTTC	CASSVGTNSYEQYF
.	TRBD1	TRBJ1-5	TRBV29-1	TGCAGCGTTCGGACAGGAGGATTGGGCAATCAGCCCCAGCATTTT	CSVRTGGLGNQPQHF
.	.	TRBJ2-1	TRBV28	TGTGCCAGCGCCCTACTAGAACTCAATGAGCAGTTCTTC	CASALLELNEQFF
.	.	TRBJ2-5	TRBV5-1	TGCGCCAGCAGCAGGGGGGGCACTCAAGAGACCCAGTACTTC	CASSRGGTQETQYF
.	TRBD1	TRBJ1-5	TRBV6-6	TGTGCCAGCAGTTTTACAGGGGGCGCCGGTCAGCCCCAGCATTTT	CASSFTGGAGQPQHF
.	.	TRBJ1-5	TRBV15	TGTGCCACCAGCGGCGGAGGGTCATCGAGAGGGGACCAGCCCCAGCATTTT	CATSGGGSSRGDQPQHF
.	TRBD1	TRBJ2-3	TRBV5-5	TGTGCCAGCGAGAGGACAGGTGTCGCAGATACGCAGTATTTT	CASERTGVADTQYF
.	.	TRBJ2-2	TRBV11-2	TGTGCCAGCAGCCAAGGACTTCTCACCGGGGAGCTGTTTTTT	CASSQGLLTGELFF
.	.	TRBJ1-1	TRBV12-5	TGTGCTAGTGGTTTGGTGGCAGTGGACACTGAAGCTTTCTTT	CASGLVAVDTEAFF
.	TRBD1	TRBJ1-5	TRBV7-2	TGTGCCAGCAGACGTACAGGGGGGAATCAGCCCCAGCATTTT	CASRRTGGNQPQHF
.	.	TRBJ1-6	TRBV3-1/TRBV3-2	TGTGCCAGCAGCGTCACCAGGGGACTTAGTTCACCCCTCCACTTT	CASSVTRGLSSPLHF
.	.	TRBJ1-1	TRBV5-1	TGCGCCAGCAGCTTGACAGGGTTAGGGGTGAACACTGAAGCTTTCTTT	CASSLTGLGVNTEAFF
.	.	TRBJ2-7	TRBV5-1	TGCGCCAGCAGCTTGGTAGTAGGTGAGGAGCAGTACTTC	CASSLVVGEEQYF
.	.	TRBJ2-1	TRBV5-5	TGTGCCAGCAGCTTGCCGGGGGCGTCCTACAATGAGCAGTTCTTC	CASSLPGASYNEQFF
.	.	TRBJ2-2	TRBV10-3	TGTGCCATCAGTGAGGCGGGGAGACTCGACACGGAGCTGTTTTTT	CAISEAGRLDTELFF
.	.	TRBJ1-5	TRBV27	TGTGCCAGCAGCCCCTCAGCGGGGGATGAGGCTCAGCCCCAGCATTTT	CASSPSAGDEAQPQHF
.	.	TRBJ2-5	TRBV7-9	TGTGCCAGCAGCTTAGTTGAGGGGCCTGGGGGGACCCAGTACTTC	CASSLVEGPGGTQYF
.	TRBD2	TRBJ2-3	TRBV5-1	TGCGCCAGCAGCTACCTTAGCGGGAGTGGGACAGATACGCAGTATTTT	CASSYLSGSGTDTQYF
.	.	TRBJ2-7	TRBV14	TGTGCCAGCAGCCAAGTCGCGGACTGGATCTCCTACGAGCAGTACTTC	CASSQVADWISYEQYF
.	.	TRBJ2-7	TRBV3-1/TRBV3-2	TGTGCCAGCAGCCAAGGACAGGCCGGGGGGCAGTACTTC	CASSQGQAGGQYF
.	.	TRBJ2-2	TRBV9	TGTGCCAGCAGCACCCACACCGGGGAGCTGTTTTTT	CASSTHTGELFF
.	TRBD1	TRBJ1-6	TRBV30	TGTGCCCGGTCGGGTGCAGGGGGTAATTCACCCCTCCACTTT	CARSGAGGNSPLHF
.	.	TRBJ1-1	TRBV5-4	TGTGCCAGCAGCTTGCGGGGCGGGAGCCCTGAAGCTTTCTTT	CASSLRGGSPEAFF
few	.	TRBJ2-1	TRBV27	TGTGCCAGCAGGATGAGGACAGCCGTCTACAATGAGCAGTTCTTC	CASRMRTAVYNEQFF
.	TRBD2	TRBJ2-7	TRBV7-8	TGTGCCAGCAGCTTACTTGCGGGAGGCCCAGGGTACGAGCAGTACTTC	CASSLLAGGPGYEQYF
.	TRBD2	TRBJ2-7	TRBV6-6	TGTGCCAGCAGAGAGGGACTAGCGGGGCACTACGAGCAGTACTTC	CASREGLAGHYEQYF
.	.	TRBJ2-7	TRBV28	TGTGCCAGCAGTTTTATTCCCCAGAGCTCCTACGAGCAGTACTTC	CASSFIPQSSYEQYF
.	TRBD2	TRBJ2-5	TRBV19	TGTGCCAGTAGTATGGTACGGCAGGGTAGCGGGGAGACCCAGTACTTC	CASSMVRQGSGETQYF
.	.	TRBJ1-4	TRBV7-6	TGTGCCAGCAGCTTATTTGCACTAACTAATGAAAAACTGTTTTTT	CASSLFALTNEKLFF
.	.	TRBJ2-3	TRBV7-3	TGTGCCAGCAGCCCACCTACCACAGATACGCAGTATTTT	CASSPPTTDTQYF